Given below is one T cell receptor beta chain in context. Its antigen is as yet unknown. These data come from a study of OX40 agonist ivuxolimab in advanced cancers. Whole-study results and caveats: Average numbers of expanded clones were greater in CD8+ T cells than in CD4+.

TCRdb's copy holds only in-frame clones and misses some; the assay was immunoSEQ multiplex PCR. The sample contains about 50,000 clones, 60% to 80% of which appear only once. CDR1 and CDR2 from the germline V gene are KGHSH and LQKENI. The CDR3 runs 17 residues. Unmatched junction bases numbered 7, after V lost 1 base and J lost 1 base. The clonotype originates from an adult with an advanced solid tumor such as melanoma, head and neck, liver or kidney cancer. The V call is TRBV18, the J call TRBJ2-5, with 9 bases identical to TRBD1. Sequencing used CD4+ or CD8+ T cells sorted from blood, obtained in a trial of the OX40 agonist ivuxolimab. In nucleotides, the CDR3 is TGTGCCAGCTCACCACGCAGACAGGGGGTCAGCCAAGAGACCCAGTACTTC. Its translation: CASSPRRQGVSQETQYF.